The clone carrying this T cell receptor (beta chain) occurred a few times. Its antigen is as yet unknown. The identical CDR3 is also encoded by other nucleotide sequences in the sample. Antigen-specific CD4+ T cells were first expanded with viral peptide pools by the ViraFEST assay and only then sequenced. Investigators separated out CD4+ T cells once 9 to 11 days of culture had passed. Vaccination of participants consisted of two doses of either the BNT162b2 or mRNA-1273 vaccine. After about 2 million PBMC were placed in each well, they were cultured with 10 IU/ml IL-2 and roughly 10 ug/ml peptides. Half-medium exchanges with IL-2 medium took place on days 3 and 7. TCRdb's copy holds only in-frame clones and misses some; the assay was immunoSEQ multiplex PCR. The table has approximately 31,000 clones, around three quarters seen once; the top ten hold roughly 12%. This sample stems from a study of vaccination effects on CD4 cells after COVID-19. Study-level background: The median interval between the second dose and post-vaccine sampling was 72 days.

This CDR3 region has 13 residues. The V end lost 5 bases, the J end lost 2 bases, and 9 bases lay between the germline ends. Germline V lookup: CDR1 LNHDA, CDR2 SQIVND (reference sequence). Study results and caveats: Marked contraction was observed in infection-induced and vaccine-induced clones late after vaccination.

The clonotype comes from a human donor who received a COVID-19 vaccine. This chain uses TRBV19 with TRBJ1-1, with D perhaps TRBD1 (5 bases). This material consisted of CD4+ T cells from PBMCs cultured with HCoV-229E spike peptides, taken after COVID-19 vaccination. CDR3 region: CASSSGLNTEAFF. The CDR3 DNA sequence: TGTGCCAGTAGTTCGGGGCTTAACACTGAAGCTTTCTTT.